This is a list of T cell receptor beta chains from one sample in a study of cytomegalovirus exposure and HLA in healthy donors. Repertoires were generated with immunoSEQ multiplex PCR, while TCRdb's copy carries only in-frame clones and drops some. The repertoire holds a few hundred thousand clones, with about three quarters as singletons. The sequenced sample was PBMCs. The origin of the receptors is a man aged 18 to 30 in good health and CMV-seronegative. The CDR3 runs from the conserved cysteine through the conserved F or W. Each record gives: CDR3 length, clone size, V gene, D gene, J gene, CDR3 protein, CDR3 DNA. A D gene is named only where the DNA matches it firmly. Where a row states a size, it is once, few, many or the class of an expanded clone; other rows omit it.

len: 14; abundance: .; v_gene: TRBV6-5; d_gene: .; j_gene: TRBJ2-5; CDR3aa: CASKNAVTQETQYF; CDR3nt: TGTGCCAGCAAAAATGCGGTGACTCAAGAGACCCAGTACTTC
len: 14; abundance: .; v_gene: TRBV30; d_gene: .; j_gene: TRBJ2-7; CDR3aa: CAWSVINRNYEQYF; CDR3nt: TGTGCCTGGAGTGTAATTAACAGAAACTACGAGCAGTACTTC
len: 17; abundance: .; v_gene: TRBV13; d_gene: TRBD2; j_gene: TRBJ2-3; CDR3aa: CASSWKPSGRQGDTQYF; CDR3nt: TGTGCCAGCAGCTGGAAACCTAGCGGGAGGCAAGGGGATACGCAGTATTTT
len: 16; abundance: .; v_gene: TRBV5-4; d_gene: TRBD2; j_gene: TRBJ2-1; CDR3aa: CASSTSGTSGRIEQFF; CDR3nt: TGTGCCAGCAGCACCTCAGGGACTAGCGGGAGGATTGAGCAGTTCTTC
len: 14; abundance: .; v_gene: TRBV19; d_gene: .; j_gene: TRBJ2-2; CDR3aa: CASLNRVNTGELFF; CDR3nt: TGTGCCAGTTTGAACAGGGTGAACACCGGGGAGCTGTTTTTT
len: 15; abundance: once; v_gene: TRBV29-1; d_gene: TRBD1; j_gene: TRBJ2-7; CDR3aa: CSVEGRQGVGYEQYF; CDR3nt: TGCAGCGTTGAAGGCAGACAGGGGGTCGGCTACGAGCAGTACTTC
len: 16; abundance: .; v_gene: TRBV11-3; d_gene: TRBD1; j_gene: TRBJ2-3; CDR3aa: CASSPDGQGATDTQYF; CDR3nt: TGTGCCAGCAGCCCTGACGGGCAGGGGGCCACAGATACGCAGTATTTT
len: 16; abundance: .; v_gene: TRBV21-1; d_gene: .; j_gene: TRBJ1-2; CDR3aa: CASSKANDQGYYGYTF; CDR3nt: TGTGCCAGCAGCAAAGCGAACGATCAGGGGTACTATGGCTACACCTTC
len: 14; abundance: .; v_gene: TRBV6-5; d_gene: TRBD2; j_gene: TRBJ2-7; CDR3aa: CASSVAGATYEQYF; CDR3nt: TGTGCCAGCAGTGTAGCGGGAGCTACCTACGAGCAGTACTTC
len: 17; abundance: .; v_gene: TRBV19; d_gene: .; j_gene: TRBJ2-2; CDR3aa: CASRKAWGGNTVGELFF; CDR3nt: TGTGCCAGTAGAAAAGCTTGGGGAGGCAACACCGTAGGGGAGCTGTTTTTT
len: 16; abundance: .; v_gene: TRBV4-2; d_gene: TRBD2; j_gene: TRBJ2-7; CDR3aa: CASSQDSSGGSYEQYF; CDR3nt: TGTGCCAGCAGCCAAGATTCTAGCGGGGGCTCCTACGAGCAGTACTTC
len: 13; abundance: .; v_gene: TRBV27; d_gene: .; j_gene: TRBJ2-2; CDR3aa: CASSPTGVGELFF; CDR3nt: TGTGCCAGCAGCCCCACAGGAGTTGGGGAGCTGTTTTTT
len: 13; abundance: .; v_gene: TRBV28; d_gene: .; j_gene: TRBJ2-7; CDR3aa: CASSFAGIYEQYF; CDR3nt: TGTGCCAGCAGTTTTGCAGGGATCTACGAGCAGTACTTC
len: 14; abundance: .; v_gene: TRBV28; d_gene: TRBD1; j_gene: TRBJ2-3; CDR3aa: CASSDRGTTDTQYF; CDR3nt: TGTGCCAGCAGCGACAGGGGGACCACAGATACGCAGTATTTT
len: 15; abundance: few; v_gene: TRBV30; d_gene: TRBD1; j_gene: TRBJ2-2; CDR3aa: CAWSPGTANTGELFF; CDR3nt: TGTGCCTGGAGTCCCGGGACAGCGAACACCGGGGAGCTGTTTTTT
len: 13; abundance: .; v_gene: TRBV7-9; d_gene: .; j_gene: TRBJ2-7; CDR3aa: CASELLAGNEQYF; CDR3nt: TGTGCCAGCGAGCTGCTGGCAGGAAACGAGCAGTACTTC
len: 14; abundance: .; v_gene: TRBV7-2; d_gene: TRBD1; j_gene: TRBJ2-7; CDR3aa: CASSPSQGNYEQYF; CDR3nt: TGTGCCAGCAGCCCGTCACAGGGGAATTACGAGCAGTACTTC
len: 15; abundance: .; v_gene: TRBV9; d_gene: .; j_gene: TRBJ2-3; CDR3aa: CASSDDISSTDTQYF; CDR3nt: TGTGCCAGCAGCGACGACATCTCTAGCACAGATACGCAGTATTTT
len: 18; abundance: .; v_gene: TRBV28; d_gene: TRBD1; j_gene: TRBJ2-5; CDR3aa: CASSLFGTGQSLQETQYF; CDR3nt: TGTGCCAGCAGTTTGTTTGGGACGGGACAGTCCCTCCAAGAGACCCAGTACTTC
len: 15; abundance: .; v_gene: TRBV7-9; d_gene: .; j_gene: TRBJ1-1; CDR3aa: CASSSILAMNTEAFF; CDR3nt: TGTGCCAGCAGCTCGATCTTGGCCATGAACACTGAAGCTTTCTTT
len: 15; abundance: .; v_gene: TRBV6-5; d_gene: TRBD1; j_gene: TRBJ2-3; CDR3aa: CASRKDRGSTDTQYF; CDR3nt: TGTGCCAGCAGGAAGGACAGGGGGTCCACAGATACGCAGTATTTT
len: 17; abundance: .; v_gene: TRBV9; d_gene: TRBD2; j_gene: TRBJ2-5; CDR3aa: CASSVGRLAGGEETQYF; CDR3nt: TGTGCCAGCAGCGTAGGGAGACTAGCGGGAGGGGAAGAGACCCAGTACTTC
len: 15; abundance: .; v_gene: TRBV7-2; d_gene: .; j_gene: TRBJ2-7; CDR3aa: CASSLQQGSFYEQYF; CDR3nt: TGTGCCAGCAGCTTACAGCAGGGTAGTTTCTACGAGCAGTACTTC
len: 15; abundance: .; v_gene: TRBV7-3; d_gene: .; j_gene: TRBJ2-1; CDR3aa: CASSLAPGSYNEQFF; CDR3nt: TGTGCCAGCAGCTTAGCCCCGGGATCCTACAATGAGCAGTTCTTC
len: 14; abundance: .; v_gene: TRBV4-3; d_gene: TRBD2; j_gene: TRBJ2-7; CDR3aa: CASSQDGGGYEQYF; CDR3nt: TGCGCCAGCAGCCAAGATGGGGGGGGCTACGAGCAGTACTTC
len: 15; abundance: .; v_gene: TRBV7-9; d_gene: .; j_gene: TRBJ1-1; CDR3aa: CASSLGGGVSTEAFF; CDR3nt: TGTGCCAGCAGCTTAGGAGGGGGAGTTAGCACTGAAGCTTTCTTT
len: 13; abundance: .; v_gene: TRBV27; d_gene: .; j_gene: TRBJ1-2; CDR3aa: CASSFRGTNGYTF; CDR3nt: TGTGCCAGCAGTTTTCGGGGGACCAATGGCTACACCTTC
len: 12; abundance: few; v_gene: TRBV7-9; d_gene: .; j_gene: TRBJ2-1; CDR3aa: CASSRTLNEQFF; CDR3nt: TGTGCCAGCAGCCGGACTCTGAATGAGCAGTTCTTC
len: 14; abundance: .; v_gene: TRBV5-4; d_gene: .; j_gene: TRBJ2-1; CDR3aa: CASSLSTSYNEQFF; CDR3nt: TGTGCCAGCAGCTTGAGTACTTCCTACAATGAGCAGTTCTTC
len: 13; abundance: .; v_gene: TRBV2; d_gene: .; j_gene: TRBJ1-4; CDR3aa: CASSAAGIEKLFF; CDR3nt: TGTGCCAGCAGTGCTGCGGGTATTGAAAAACTGTTTTTT
len: 14; abundance: .; v_gene: TRBV4-2; d_gene: TRBD1; j_gene: TRBJ1-2; CDR3aa: CASSQDRGTLGYTF; CDR3nt: TGTGCCAGCAGCCAGGACAGGGGAACTCTTGGCTACACCTTC
len: 17; abundance: .; v_gene: TRBV5-4; d_gene: TRBD1; j_gene: TRBJ1-2; CDR3aa: CASSLWSRQGLDYGYTF; CDR3nt: TGTGCCAGCAGCTTGTGGTCACGACAGGGTCTGGACTATGGCTACACCTTC
len: 14; abundance: .; v_gene: TRBV15; d_gene: .; j_gene: TRBJ1-4; CDR3aa: CATSRDRGGEKLFF; CDR3nt: TGTGCCACCAGCAGAGATCGCGGGGGTGAAAAACTGTTTTTT
len: 14; abundance: .; v_gene: TRBV30; d_gene: .; j_gene: TRBJ2-7; CDR3aa: CAWSVSLPSYEQYF; CDR3nt: TGTGCCTGGAGTGTGAGCCTTCCCTCCTACGAGCAGTACTTC
len: 15; abundance: .; v_gene: TRBV30; d_gene: TRBD1; j_gene: TRBJ2-7; CDR3aa: CAWTLGQGSLYEQYF; CDR3nt: TGTGCCTGGACCCTCGGACAGGGATCCCTCTACGAGCAGTACTTC
len: 15; abundance: .; v_gene: TRBV6-1; d_gene: TRBD1; j_gene: TRBJ2-5; CDR3aa: CASTMTGARQETQYF; CDR3nt: TGTGCCAGCACTATGACAGGGGCGAGACAAGAGACCCAGTACTTC
len: 16; abundance: .; v_gene: TRBV9; d_gene: TRBD2; j_gene: TRBJ2-2; CDR3aa: CASSAAGAGGSGELFF; CDR3nt: TGTGCCAGCAGCGCCGCGGGGGCGGGAGGGTCCGGGGAGCTGTTTTTT
len: 14; abundance: few; v_gene: TRBV7-9; d_gene: TRBD1; j_gene: TRBJ2-7; CDR3aa: CASSFSGGPYEQYF; CDR3nt: TGTGCCAGCAGCTTCTCAGGGGGCCCCTACGAGCAGTACTTC
len: 13; abundance: .; v_gene: TRBV29-1; d_gene: TRBD1; j_gene: TRBJ2-1; CDR3aa: CSVDENRGNEQFF; CDR3nt: TGCAGCGTTGATGAGAACAGGGGCAATGAGCAGTTCTTC
len: 19; abundance: .; v_gene: TRBV7-9; d_gene: TRBD2; j_gene: TRBJ2-3; CDR3aa: CASSLEETSGTPGTDTQYF; CDR3nt: TGTGCCAGCAGCTTAGAGGAGACTAGCGGGACCCCCGGCACAGATACGCAGTATTTT